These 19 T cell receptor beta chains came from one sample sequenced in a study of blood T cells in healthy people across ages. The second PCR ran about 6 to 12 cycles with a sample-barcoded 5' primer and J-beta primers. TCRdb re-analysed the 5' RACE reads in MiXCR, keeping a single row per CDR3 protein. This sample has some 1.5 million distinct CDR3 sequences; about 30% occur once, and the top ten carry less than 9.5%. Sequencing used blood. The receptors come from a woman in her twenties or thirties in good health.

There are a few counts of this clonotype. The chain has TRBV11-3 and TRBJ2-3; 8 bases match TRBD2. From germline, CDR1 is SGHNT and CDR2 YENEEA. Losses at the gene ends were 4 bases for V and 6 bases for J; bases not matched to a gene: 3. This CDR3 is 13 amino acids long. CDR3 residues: CASSSSSGDTQYF. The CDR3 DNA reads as TGTGCCAGCAGCTCATCTAGCGGGGATACGCAGTATTTT.

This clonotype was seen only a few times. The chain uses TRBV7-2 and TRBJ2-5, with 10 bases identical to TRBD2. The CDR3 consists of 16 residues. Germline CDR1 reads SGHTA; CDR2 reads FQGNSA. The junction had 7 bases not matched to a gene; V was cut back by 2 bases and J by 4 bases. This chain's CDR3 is CASSLTASGSLETQYF. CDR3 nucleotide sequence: TGTGCCAGCAGCTTAACGGCTAGCGGGAGCTTAGAGACCCAGTACTTC.

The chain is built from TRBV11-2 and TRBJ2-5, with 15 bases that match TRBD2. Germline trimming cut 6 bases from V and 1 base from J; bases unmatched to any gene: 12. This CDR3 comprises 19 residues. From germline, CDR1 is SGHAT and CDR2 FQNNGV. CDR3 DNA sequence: TGTGCCAGCAGTTTTAGTTATCCGGGACTAGCGGGGGGCCAAGAGACCCAGTACTTC. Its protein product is CASSFSYPGLAGGQETQYF.

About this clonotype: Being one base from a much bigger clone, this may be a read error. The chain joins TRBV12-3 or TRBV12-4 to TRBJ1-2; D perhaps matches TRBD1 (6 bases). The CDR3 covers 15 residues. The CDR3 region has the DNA TGTGCCAGCAGTTTAGGACAGGCTAAATCCTATGGCCACACCTTC. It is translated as CASSLGQAKSYGHTF.

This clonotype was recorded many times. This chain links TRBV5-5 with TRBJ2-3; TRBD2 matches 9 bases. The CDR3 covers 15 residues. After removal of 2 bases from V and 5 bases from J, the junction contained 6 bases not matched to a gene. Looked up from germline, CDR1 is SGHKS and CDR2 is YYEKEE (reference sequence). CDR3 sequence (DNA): TGTGCCAGCAGCTTCGGCGGCGGGAGGGGAGATACGCAGTATTTT. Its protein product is CASSFGGGRGDTQYF.

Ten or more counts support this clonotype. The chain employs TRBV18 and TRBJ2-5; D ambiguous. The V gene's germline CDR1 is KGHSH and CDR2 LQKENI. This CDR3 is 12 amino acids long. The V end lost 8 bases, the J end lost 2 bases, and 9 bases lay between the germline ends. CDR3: CASSPSQETQYF. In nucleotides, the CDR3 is TGTGCCAGCAGTCCCAGTCAAGAGACCCAGTACTTC.

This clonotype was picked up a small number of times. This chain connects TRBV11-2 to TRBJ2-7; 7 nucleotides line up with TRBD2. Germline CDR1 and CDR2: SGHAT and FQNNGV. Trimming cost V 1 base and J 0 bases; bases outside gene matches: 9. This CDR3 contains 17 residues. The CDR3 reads CASSLALTSLSSYEQYF. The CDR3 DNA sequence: TGTGCCAGCAGCTTAGCCCTGACTAGCCTCAGCTCCTACGAGCAGTACTTC. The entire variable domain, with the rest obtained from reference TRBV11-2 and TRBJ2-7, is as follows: EAGVAQSPRYKIIEKRQSVAFWCNPISGHATLYWYQQILGQGPKLLIQFQNNGVVDDSQLPKDRFSAERLKGVDSTLKIQPAKLEDSAVYLCASSLALTSLSSYEQYFGPGTRLTVT.

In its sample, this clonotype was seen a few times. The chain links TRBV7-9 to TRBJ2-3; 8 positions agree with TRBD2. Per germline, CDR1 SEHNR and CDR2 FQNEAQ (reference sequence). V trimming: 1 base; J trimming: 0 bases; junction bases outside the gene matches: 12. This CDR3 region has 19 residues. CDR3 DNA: TGTGCCAGCAGCTTAGGGGTGGTACCCGGACTAGCAAGCACAGATACGCAGTATTTT. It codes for CASSLGVVPGLASTDTQYF.

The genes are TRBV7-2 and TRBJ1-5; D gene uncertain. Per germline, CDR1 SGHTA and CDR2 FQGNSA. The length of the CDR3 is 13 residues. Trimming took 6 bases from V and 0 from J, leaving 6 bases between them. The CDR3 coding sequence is TGTGCCAGCAGGGTGGATAGCAATCAGCCCCAGCATTTT. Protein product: CASRVDSNQPQHF.

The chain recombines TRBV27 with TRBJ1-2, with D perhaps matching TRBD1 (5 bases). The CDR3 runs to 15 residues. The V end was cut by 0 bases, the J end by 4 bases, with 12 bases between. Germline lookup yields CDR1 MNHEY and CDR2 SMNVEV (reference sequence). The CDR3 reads CASSLSKGTIYGYTF. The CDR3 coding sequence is TGTGCCAGCAGTTTATCGAAGGGGACTATCTATGGCTACACCTTC.

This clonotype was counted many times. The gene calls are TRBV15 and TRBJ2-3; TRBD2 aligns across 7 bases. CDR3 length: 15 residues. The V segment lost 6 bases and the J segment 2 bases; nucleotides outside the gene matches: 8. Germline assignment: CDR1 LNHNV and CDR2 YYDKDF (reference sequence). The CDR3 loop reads CATSRSGEFTDTQYF. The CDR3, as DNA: TGTGCCACCAGTAGGAGCGGGGAGTTCACAGATACGCAGTATTTT.

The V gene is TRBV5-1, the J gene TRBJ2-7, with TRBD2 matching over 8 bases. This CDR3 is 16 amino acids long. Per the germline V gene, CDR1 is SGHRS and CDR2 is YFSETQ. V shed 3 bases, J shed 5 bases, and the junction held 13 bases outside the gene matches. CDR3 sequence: CASSSVVPGGPNEQYF. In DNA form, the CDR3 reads TGCGCCAGCAGCTCGGTAGTCCCGGGAGGGCCCAACGAGCAGTACTTC.

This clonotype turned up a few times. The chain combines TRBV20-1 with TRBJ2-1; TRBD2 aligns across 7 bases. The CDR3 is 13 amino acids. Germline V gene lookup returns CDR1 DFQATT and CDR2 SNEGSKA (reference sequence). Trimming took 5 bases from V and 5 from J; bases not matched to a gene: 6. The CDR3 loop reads CSAERGVDNEQFF. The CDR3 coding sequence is TGCAGTGCTGAACGGGGGGTTGACAATGAGCAGTTCTTC.

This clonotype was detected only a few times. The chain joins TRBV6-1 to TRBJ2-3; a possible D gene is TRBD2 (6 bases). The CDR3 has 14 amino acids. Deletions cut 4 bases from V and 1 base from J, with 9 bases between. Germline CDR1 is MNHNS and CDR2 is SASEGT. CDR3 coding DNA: TGTGCCAGCAGTGGGTGGGGGGGCACAGATACGCAGTATTTT. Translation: CASSGWGGTDTQYF.

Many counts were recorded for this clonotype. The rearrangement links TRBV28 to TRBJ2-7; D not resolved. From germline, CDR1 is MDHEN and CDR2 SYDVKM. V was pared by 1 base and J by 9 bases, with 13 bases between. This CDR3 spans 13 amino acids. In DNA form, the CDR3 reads TGTGCCAGCAGTTTATCTGTCAGGAAGGGGCAGTACTTC. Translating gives CASSLSVRKGQYF.

CDR3 amino acids: CAISEVQGVHSYEQYF. The CDR3 coding sequence is TGTGCCATCAGTGAAGTTCAAGGGGTTCACTCCTACGAGCAGTACTTC. The chain joins TRBV10-3 to TRBJ2-7; D perhaps matches TRBD1 (5 bases). CDR3 length: 16 amino acids. The germline gives CDR1 ENHRY, CDR2 SYGVKD. V was trimmed by 3 bases and J by 0 bases, leaving 15 bases between them.

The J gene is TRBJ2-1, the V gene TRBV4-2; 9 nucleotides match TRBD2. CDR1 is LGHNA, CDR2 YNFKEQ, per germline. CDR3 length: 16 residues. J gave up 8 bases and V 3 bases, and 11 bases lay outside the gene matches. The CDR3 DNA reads TGTGCCAGCAGCCACGGGGTTGCGGGGGGGCCACATGAGCAGTTCTTC. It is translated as CASSHGVAGGPHEQFF.

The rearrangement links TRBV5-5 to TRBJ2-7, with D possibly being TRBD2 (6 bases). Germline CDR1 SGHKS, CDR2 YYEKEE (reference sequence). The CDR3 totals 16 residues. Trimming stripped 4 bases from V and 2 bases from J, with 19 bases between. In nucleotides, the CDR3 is TGTGCCAGCAGCATACCGGTGGGAGGAGGCCCCTACGAGCAGTACTTC. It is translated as CASSIPVGGGPYEQYF. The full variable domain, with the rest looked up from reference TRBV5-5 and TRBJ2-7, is DAGVTQSPTHLIKTRGQQVTLRCSPISGHKSVSWYQQVLGQGPQFIFQYYEKEERGRGNFPDRFSARQFPNYSSELNVNALLLGDSALYLCASSIPVGGGPYEQYFGPGTRLTVT.

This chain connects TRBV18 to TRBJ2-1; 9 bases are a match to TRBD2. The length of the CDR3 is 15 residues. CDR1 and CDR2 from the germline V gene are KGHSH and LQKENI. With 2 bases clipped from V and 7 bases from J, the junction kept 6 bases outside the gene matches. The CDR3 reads CASSPGLAFWNEQFF. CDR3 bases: TGTGCCAGCTCACCAGGACTAGCGTTTTGGAATGAGCAGTTCTTC.